This note documents a single TCR beta chain sequence. V lost 4 bases, J lost 1 base, and 11 bases lay in between. Germline loops: CDR1 MNHEY, CDR2 SMNVEV (reference sequence). The CDR3 totals 15 residues. In the authors' methods: How many nucleated cells were present was estimated from reference gene primer amplification. Sequenced by immunoSEQ multiplex PCR; TCRdb stores in-frame clones only, minus some. V, J and clone size reflect that table, while D and trimming were determined from the DNA. The sample records around 190,000 clones, about four fifths being singletons. The data stem from a study of blood T cell repertoires in COVID-19. Study context: Acute-phase and convalescent COVID-19 samples originated in the United States, Italy and Spain. PBMCs, B-cell-depleted T cells, or T cells provided the cDNA or gDNA that made up the material.

The rearrangement uses TRBV27 and TRBJ1-5; TRBD1 is a possible D gene (6 bases). The clonotype comes from a man aged 55-75 years with acute or convalescent COVID-19. Sequencing was performed on peripheral blood. DNA of the CDR3: TGTGCCAGCAGTTCCAGGGGAAACAGCAATCAGCCCCAGCATTTT. Its protein product is CASSSRGNSNQPQHF.